This T cell receptor (beta chain) was sequenced for a study of CD8 T cells in Susac syndrome. Random hexamers were used to reverse transcribe an amount of about 0.5 to 1 ug RNA. TCR beta CDR3 was amplified by immunoSEQ multiplex PCR. This amplification extended across 54 Vbeta and 13 Jbeta segments. TCRdb called the immunoSEQ multiplex PCR reads again in MiXCR, with one record for every CDR3 protein. The repertoire holds 150,000 to 200,000 distinct CDR3 sequences, with 94% as singletons. CDR1 is SNHLY, CDR2 FYNNEI, per germline. Trimming cost V 8 bases and J 3 bases, with 17 bases left between them. The CDR3 is made up of 14 amino acids. Diagnostic criteria defined recently for definite or probable disease were met by the Susac syndrome patients.

Sequences were obtained from CD4+ T cells from PBMCs. This TCR came from a human donor with Susac syndrome. The V gene is TRBV2, the J gene TRBJ2-7; possibly TRBD1 for D (5 bases). As DNA, the CDR3 is TGTGCCAGCTTGGGCGGCAGGGAAAGCTACGAGCAGTACTTC. Translation: CASLGGRESYEQYF.